This T cell receptor (beta chain) was captured by sequencing in a study of CD8 T cells in ankylosing spondylitis. Study-level findings and limits: Ankylosing spondylitis blood seemed to carry a telltale TCR beta motif made of several highly homologous variants. Enrichment of disease-linked clones was reportedly significant in matched ankylosing spondylitis synovial fluid. Some of these motif variants have turned up before, in reports on reactive arthritis synovial fluid and blood.

MiXCR, applied by TCRdb to the 5' RACE reads, yields one record per CDR3 protein. Among some 840,000 distinct CDR3 sequences listed, approximately 12% were seen once. This clonotype occurred many times. Its specificity is unknown. With V trimmed by 6 bases and J by 7 bases, 9 bases remained unmatched. This CDR3 region has 14 residues. CDR1 is DFQATT and CDR2 is SNEGSKA in the germline V gene (reference sequence). This TCR came from a male donor with ankylosing spondylitis. The material sequenced was blood, either unsorted or a sorted T cell fraction (not recorded which). The genes are TRBV20-1 and TRBJ1-5, with 10 nucleotides matching TRBD1. CDR3 DNA sequence: TGCAGTGCGCGGGACAGGGGTGAGTGGCAGCCCCAGCATTTT. Residues: CSARDRGEWQPQHF.